This is a list of T cell receptor beta chains from one sample in a study of T cells in Graves' hyperthyroidism and ophthalmopathy. TCRdb re-derived calls from the multiplex PCR reads in MiXCR, one entry per CDR3 protein. The sample yields 600,000 or so distinct CDR3 sequences, about 14% seen once. Sequencing was carried out using blood. The source of these receptors is a woman in her fifties or sixties with Graves' ophthalmopathy. The CDR3 runs from the conserved cysteine through the conserved F or W. The D gene is left open where the match is weak. Part of the rows lack a size; the others show once, few, many or a class for expanded clones.

V gene: TRBV7-3; J gene: TRBJ2-1; CDR3 length: 15; clone size: many; D gene: TRBD2; CDR3 protein: CASSLGGGPRNEQFF; CDR3 DNA: TGTGCCAGCAGCTTAGGGGGAGGGCCGAGAAATGAGCAGTTCTTC
V gene: TRBV20-1; J gene: TRBJ2-7; CDR3 length: 18; clone size: many; D gene: NA; CDR3 protein: CSARDLPPAPGTPYEQYF; CDR3 DNA: TGCAGTGCTAGAGATCTGCCCCCCGCTCCAGGAACCCCCTACGAGCAGTACTTC
V gene: TRBV4-3; J gene: TRBJ2-7; CDR3 length: 17; clone size: few; D gene: TRBD1; CDR3 protein: CASSPTINRDRDHEQYF; CDR3 DNA: TGCGCCAGCAGCCCCACAATCAACCGGGACAGGGACCACGAGCAGTACTTC
V gene: TRBV6-1; J gene: TRBJ1-5; CDR3 length: 13; clone size: NA; D gene: NA; CDR3 protein: CASKQGANQPQHF; CDR3 DNA: TGTGCCAGCAAACAGGGCGCCAATCAGCCCCAGCATTTT
V gene: TRBV18; J gene: TRBJ2-1; CDR3 length: 14; clone size: many; D gene: TRBD2; CDR3 protein: CASSPAGDGDEQFF; CDR3 DNA: TGTGCCAGCTCACCGGCGGGAGACGGCGATGAGCAGTTCTTC
V gene: TRBV29-1; J gene: TRBJ1-1; CDR3 length: 15; clone size: NA; D gene: NA; CDR3 protein: CSVVRGRSSNTEAFF; CDR3 DNA: TGCAGCGTTGTTCGGGGGAGGTCTTCGAACACTGAAGCTTTCTTT
V gene: TRBV7-3; J gene: TRBJ2-7; CDR3 length: 14; clone size: NA; D gene: NA; CDR3 protein: CASSLNVGWDEQYF; CDR3 DNA: TGTGCCAGCAGCTTAAATGTGGGTTGGGACGAGCAGTACTTC
V gene: TRBV14; J gene: TRBJ2-7; CDR3 length: 13; clone size: many; D gene: NA; CDR3 protein: CASSQVRGYEQYF; CDR3 DNA: TGTGCCAGCAGCCAAGTTAGAGGCTACGAGCAGTACTTC
V gene: TRBV3-1; J gene: TRBJ1-3; CDR3 length: 15; clone size: many; D gene: NA; CDR3 protein: CASSQERGLQNTIYF; CDR3 DNA: TGTGCCAGCAGCCAAGAACGGGGGCTTCAAAACACCATATATTTT
V gene: TRBV11-3; J gene: TRBJ1-5; CDR3 length: 15; clone size: NA; D gene: TRBD1; CDR3 protein: CASSQKATGGQPQHF; CDR3 DNA: TGTGCCAGCAGCCAAAAAGCCACAGGGGGACAGCCCCAGCATTTT
V gene: TRBV6-2/TRBV6-3; J gene: TRBJ1-1; CDR3 length: 14; clone size: many; D gene: NA; CDR3 protein: CASSDGILNTEAFF; CDR3 DNA: TGTGCCAGCAGTGACGGGATTTTAAACACTGAAGCTTTCTTT
V gene: TRBV5-5; J gene: TRBJ2-5; CDR3 length: 14; clone size: many; D gene: NA; CDR3 protein: CASSPLGSGETQYF; CDR3 DNA: TGTGCCAGCAGCCCTTTGGGCAGCGGCGAGACCCAGTACTTC
V gene: TRBV27; J gene: TRBJ2-6; CDR3 length: 19; clone size: many; D gene: TRBD1; CDR3 protein: CASSPNRGPLPSGANVLTF; CDR3 DNA: TGTGCCAGCAGTCCCAACAGGGGCCCTCTTCCCTCTGGGGCCAACGTCCTGACTTTC
V gene: TRBV7-2; J gene: TRBJ2-2; CDR3 length: 14; clone size: few; D gene: NA; CDR3 protein: CAGGGTLSTGELFF; CDR3 DNA: TGTGCCGGTGGGGGGACACTAAGTACCGGGGAGCTGTTTTTT
V gene: TRBV27; J gene: TRBJ2-1; CDR3 length: 18; clone size: NA; D gene: TRBD2; CDR3 protein: CASSPKPLAGVVGNEQFF; CDR3 DNA: TGTGCCAGCAGTCCGAAACCCTTAGCGGGAGTGGTAGGGAATGAGCAGTTCTTC
V gene: TRBV27; J gene: TRBJ2-1; CDR3 length: 14; clone size: NA; D gene: NA; CDR3 protein: CASSARGNYNEQFF; CDR3 DNA: TGTGCCAGCAGTGCGAGGGGGAATTACAATGAGCAGTTCTTC
V gene: TRBV24-1; J gene: TRBJ2-5; CDR3 length: 15; clone size: few; D gene: NA; CDR3 protein: CATSDPGGGKETQYF; CDR3 DNA: TGTGCCACCAGTGACCCCGGTGGGGGCAAAGAGACCCAGTACTTC
V gene: TRBV10-3; J gene: TRBJ1-6; CDR3 length: 14; clone size: NA; D gene: NA; CDR3 protein: CAIRLTSTDSPLHF; CDR3 DNA: TGTGCCATCAGATTGACCTCCACGGATTCACCCCTCCACTTT
V gene: TRBV2; J gene: TRBJ1-4; CDR3 length: 14; clone size: many; D gene: NA; CDR3 protein: CASSDGRQSVGVFF; CDR3 DNA: TGTGCCAGCAGTGATGGTCGGCAGTCCGTAGGGGTGTTTTTT
V gene: TRBV5-1; J gene: TRBJ2-2; CDR3 length: 14; clone size: few; D gene: NA; CDR3 protein: CASSFGGRTGELFF; CDR3 DNA: TGCGCCAGCAGCTTTGGGGGGCGGACCGGGGAGCTGTTTTTT
V gene: TRBV6-5; J gene: TRBJ2-4; CDR3 length: 16; clone size: NA; D gene: TRBD2; CDR3 protein: CASSFSNGGSVDIQYF; CDR3 DNA: TGTGCCAGCAGTTTCTCCAATGGCGGGAGCGTGGACATTCAGTACTTC
V gene: TRBV6-1; J gene: TRBJ2-4; CDR3 length: 16; clone size: NA; D gene: TRBD1; CDR3 protein: CASRGTGTLAKNIQYF; CDR3 DNA: TGTGCCAGCAGGGGGACAGGGACGCTAGCCAAAAACATTCAGTACTTC
V gene: TRBV10-3; J gene: TRBJ2-5; CDR3 length: 14; clone size: few; D gene: TRBD2; CDR3 protein: CAIGVSGGQETQYF; CDR3 DNA: TGTGCCATCGGGGTGTCGGGGGGACAAGAGACCCAGTACTTC
V gene: TRBV20-1; J gene: TRBJ2-1; CDR3 length: 15; clone size: many; D gene: NA; CDR3 protein: CSARTEAEIYNEQFF; CDR3 DNA: TGCAGTGCTCGTACTGAGGCGGAAATCTACAATGAGCAGTTCTTC
V gene: TRBV6-2/TRBV6-3; J gene: TRBJ1-1; CDR3 length: 14; clone size: many; D gene: NA; CDR3 protein: CASRPEVMNTEAFF; CDR3 DNA: TGTGCCAGCAGACCGGAAGTCATGAACACTGAAGCTTTCTTT
V gene: TRBV12-3/TRBV12-4; J gene: TRBJ1-5; CDR3 length: 13; clone size: many; D gene: NA; CDR3 protein: CASSQRGGEPQHF; CDR3 DNA: TGTGCCAGCAGTCAACGTGGGGGTGAGCCCCAGCATTTT
V gene: TRBV4-1; J gene: TRBJ2-1; CDR3 length: 14; clone size: many; D gene: NA; CDR3 protein: CASSQGEYHNEQFF; CDR3 DNA: TGCGCCAGCAGCCAGGGGGAATACCACAATGAGCAGTTCTTC
V gene: TRBV9; J gene: TRBJ2-3; CDR3 length: 14; clone size: NA; D gene: NA; CDR3 protein: CASNRLSPMDTQYF; CDR3 DNA: TGTGCCAGCAACAGATTGTCCCCCATGGATACGCAGTATTTT
V gene: TRBV30; J gene: TRBJ2-6; CDR3 length: 15; clone size: NA; D gene: TRBD1; CDR3 protein: CARDRFSAGANVLTF; CDR3 DNA: TGTGCCCGGGACAGGTTCTCGGCCGGGGCCAACGTCCTGACTTTC
V gene: TRBV7-2; J gene: TRBJ2-5; CDR3 length: 11; clone size: many; D gene: NA; CDR3 protein: CASSRTETQYF; CDR3 DNA: TGTGCCAGCAGCCGTACAGAGACCCAGTACTTC
V gene: TRBV29-1; J gene: TRBJ1-5; CDR3 length: 14; clone size: few; D gene: NA; CDR3 protein: CSAVLTDSNQPQHF; CDR3 DNA: TGCAGCGCTGTATTGACAGATAGCAATCAGCCCCAGCATTTT
V gene: TRBV14; J gene: TRBJ2-2; CDR3 length: 15; clone size: few; D gene: NA; CDR3 protein: CASSQVRLITGELFF; CDR3 DNA: TGTGCCAGCAGCCAAGTCCGACTAATCACCGGGGAGCTGTTTTTT
V gene: TRBV20-1; J gene: TRBJ2-5; CDR3 length: 15; clone size: many; D gene: TRBD2; CDR3 protein: CSAHPGREGLETQYF; CDR3 DNA: TGCAGTGCCCACCCTGGGCGGGAGGGCCTGGAGACCCAGTACTTC
V gene: TRBV6-1; J gene: TRBJ2-7; CDR3 length: 14; clone size: once; D gene: TRBD1; CDR3 protein: CASSEAYRGDEQYF; CDR3 DNA: TGTGCCAGCAGTGAAGCCTACAGGGGTGATGAGCAGTACTTC
V gene: TRBV9; J gene: TRBJ1-2; CDR3 length: 16; clone size: many; D gene: NA; CDR3 protein: CASSVNPGQGTYGYTF; CDR3 DNA: TGTGCCAGCAGCGTTAATCCGGGACAAGGAACCTATGGCTACACCTTC
V gene: TRBV29-1; J gene: TRBJ2-1; CDR3 length: 14; clone size: many; D gene: NA; CDR3 protein: CSERHESLYNEQFF; CDR3 DNA: TGCAGCGAGCGACACGAAAGTTTATACAATGAGCAGTTCTTC
V gene: TRBV5-1; J gene: TRBJ1-4; CDR3 length: 16; clone size: NA; D gene: NA; CDR3 protein: CASSAGQLTTNEKLFF; CDR3 DNA: TGCGCCAGCAGCGCAGGACAGCTTACAACTAATGAAAAACTGTTTTTT
V gene: TRBV4-1; J gene: TRBJ1-6; CDR3 length: 16; clone size: NA; D gene: NA; CDR3 protein: CASSQVQGPLNSPLHF; CDR3 DNA: TGCGCCAGCAGCCAAGTACAAGGACCGTTAAATTCACCCCTCCACTTT
V gene: TRBV28; J gene: TRBJ2-7; CDR3 length: 15; clone size: many; D gene: TRBD1; CDR3 protein: CASSLLDRGSYEQYF; CDR3 DNA: TGTGCCAGCAGTTTACTGGACAGGGGATCCTACGAGCAGTACTTC
V gene: TRBV7-2; J gene: TRBJ2-6; CDR3 length: 16; clone size: many; D gene: NA; CDR3 protein: CASRSMDGSGANVLTF; CDR3 DNA: TGTGCCAGCAGATCCATGGACGGCTCTGGGGCCAACGTCCTGACTTTC
V gene: TRBV9; J gene: TRBJ2-7; CDR3 length: 14; clone size: NA; D gene: TRBD2; CDR3 protein: CASSVGGSPNEQYF; CDR3 DNA: TGTGCCAGCAGCGTAGGCGGGAGTCCCAACGAGCAGTACTTC
V gene: TRBV27; J gene: TRBJ2-7; CDR3 length: 13; clone size: NA; D gene: NA; CDR3 protein: CASSLGFTYEQYF; CDR3 DNA: TGTGCCAGCAGTTTGGGATTCACCTACGAGCAGTACTTC
V gene: TRBV4-3; J gene: TRBJ2-1; CDR3 length: 15; clone size: few; D gene: NA; CDR3 protein: CASSQDRLAVLHQFF; CDR3 DNA: TGCGCCAGCAGCCAAGATCGATTAGCGGTCCTACATCAGTTCTTC
V gene: TRBV5-1; J gene: TRBJ1-1; CDR3 length: 15; clone size: many; D gene: TRBD1; CDR3 protein: CASSLTGGVYTEAFF; CDR3 DNA: TGCGCCAGCAGCTTGACAGGGGGCGTCTACACTGAAGCTTTCTTT
V gene: TRBV7-8; J gene: TRBJ2-1; CDR3 length: 16; clone size: many; D gene: NA; CDR3 protein: CASSLARIPQYNEQFF; CDR3 DNA: TGTGCCAGCAGCTTAGCGCGGATCCCCCAATACAATGAGCAGTTCTTC